What follows describes a single TCR beta chain. No antigen is known for it. The sample originates from a study of cytomegalovirus exposure and HLA in healthy donors. Study conclusions and caveats: Cytomegalovirus status was reportedly diagnosed by the classifier with high specificity and sensitivity. There were some public TCRs occurring in many donors, but most TCR sequences were rare.

Assay used: immunoSEQ multiplex PCR; TCRdb lists only in-frame clones, some missing. In the table there are some 250,000 clones, 90% of which are singletons. Sequenced input: PBMCs. The sequence derives from a woman in her twenties or thirties in good health and CMV-seronegative.

The CDR3 protein is CASSLVGPKRYEQYF. CDR3 in DNA: TGTGCCAGCAGCTTAGTTGGGCCCAAACGGTACGAGCAGTACTTC. The gene calls are TRBV7-2 and TRBJ2-7; D remains ambiguous. This CDR3 has 15 amino acids. CDR1 SGHTA and CDR2 FQGNSA come from the germline V gene. Trimming removed 1 base from V and 4 bases from J, with 14 bases in between.